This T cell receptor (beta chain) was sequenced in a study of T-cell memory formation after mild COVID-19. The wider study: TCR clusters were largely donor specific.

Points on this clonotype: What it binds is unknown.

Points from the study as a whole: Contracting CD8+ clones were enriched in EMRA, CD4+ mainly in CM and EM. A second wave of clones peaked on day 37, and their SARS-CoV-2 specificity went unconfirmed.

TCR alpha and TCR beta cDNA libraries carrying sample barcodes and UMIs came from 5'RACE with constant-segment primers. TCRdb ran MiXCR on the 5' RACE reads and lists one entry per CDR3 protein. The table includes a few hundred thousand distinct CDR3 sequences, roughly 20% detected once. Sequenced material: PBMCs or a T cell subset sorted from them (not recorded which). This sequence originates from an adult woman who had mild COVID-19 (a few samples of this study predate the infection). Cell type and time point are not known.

In nucleotides, the CDR3 is TGTGCCAGCAGCCCAACCCGACCCTGGGGAGAGACCCAGTACTTC. It codes for CASSPTRPWGETQYF. V usage is TRBV7-2 and J usage is TRBJ2-5; D not resolved. Deletions cut 5 bases from V and 4 bases from J, with 17 bases between. This CDR3 has 15 residues. Per the germline V gene, CDR1 is SGHTA and CDR2 is FQGNSA.